Listed below are T cell receptor beta chains from one sample, sequenced in a study of T-cell reconstitution after alpha-beta-depleted transplantation in children. Using its own MiXCR run on the PCR reads, TCRdb lists one record per CDR3 protein. The table lists 540,000 or so distinct CDR3 sequences, about 21% of them singletons. Sequenced here: PBMCs, mostly from graft donor cells, sampled 360 days after TCRalphabeta/CD19-depleted stem cell transplant. Source of these receptors: a boy under two years old who had a stem cell transplant for acute myeloid leukemia, so the T cells may come from the graft donor. CDR3s include the opening cysteine and the closing phenylalanine or tryptophan. A D gene is named only where the DNA matches it firmly.

v_call	j_call	d_call	cdr3_aa
TRBV3-1	TRBJ2-1	.	CARLGCGADEQFF
TRBV6-2/TRBV6-3	TRBJ2-7	.	CASSKPAGRRSSYEQYF
TRBV12-3/TRBV12-4	TRBJ1-3	.	CASSLRLVAGNTIYF
TRBV10-2	TRBJ2-3	TRBD2	CASSETWGAGSTDTQYF
TRBV29-1	TRBJ2-2	.	CSARGLVSDTGELFF
TRBV6-2/TRBV6-3	TRBJ2-5	TRBD2	CASSLARAAGQETQYF
TRBV24-1	TRBJ2-1	.	CATSADINEQFF
TRBV20-1	TRBJ1-2	.	CSASLWGGNYGYTF
TRBV20-1	TRBJ2-1	.	CSARDRRDQLREQFF
TRBV7-2	TRBJ2-1	.	CASSPYIVATNNEQFF
TRBV29-1	TRBJ2-1	.	CSVDVAVKENYEQFF
TRBV20-1	TRBJ1-4	TRBD1	CSARPLWDRVNEKLFF
TRBV7-9	TRBJ1-4	.	CASSLGSNEKLFF
TRBV4-1	TRBJ2-2	.	CASSQDLWGELFF
TRBV4-3	TRBJ1-1	TRBD1	CASSQVTGGTEAFF
TRBV4-3	TRBJ2-1	.	CASSQDGGGFPNEQFF
TRBV20-1	TRBJ1-6	.	CSASFGTGNSPLHF
TRBV12-3/TRBV12-4	TRBJ1-4	TRBD1	CASSPGTGPNEKLFF